The rows below give T cell receptor beta chains drawn from one sample of a study of cytomegalovirus exposure and HLA in healthy donors. Only in-frame clones appear in the TCRdb table, and some are missing; sequencing was by immunoSEQ multiplex PCR. The table includes approximately 130,000 clones, 77% detected once. The sequenced material came from PBMCs. Source of these receptors: a young man in good health and CMV-seropositive. CDR3s include the opening cysteine and the closing phenylalanine or tryptophan. Fields, in order: V gene, clone size, J gene, D gene, CDR3 DNA, CDR3 protein. D genes are given only for firm matches. Not all rows give a size; the values are once, few, many and, for expanded clones, a class.

V gene: TRBV15; clone size: once; J gene: TRBJ1-1; D gene: TRBD1; CDR3 DNA: TGTGCCACCAGCAGAGATCAGGGGGTCCCTGAAGCTTTCTTT; CDR3 protein: CATSRDQGVPEAFF
V gene: TRBV5-1; clone size: -; J gene: TRBJ2-1; D gene: -; CDR3 DNA: TGCGCCAGCAGCTCCCGGGACTTCAGCTCCTACAATGAGCAGTTCTTC; CDR3 protein: CASSSRDFSSYNEQFF
V gene: TRBV15; clone size: -; J gene: TRBJ2-2; D gene: TRBD1; CDR3 DNA: TGTGCCACTGCGGACAGGCTAAACACCGGGGAGCTGTTTTTT; CDR3 protein: CATADRLNTGELFF
V gene: TRBV6-5; clone size: -; J gene: TRBJ2-5; D gene: -; CDR3 DNA: TGTGCCAGCAGTTCGCCCAGGGGCCCTGTTGGAGAGACCCAGTACTTC; CDR3 protein: CASSSPRGPVGETQYF
V gene: TRBV5-6; clone size: -; J gene: TRBJ2-3; D gene: -; CDR3 DNA: TGTGCCAGCAGCTACGACCAGAGACAGGATACGCAGTATTTT; CDR3 protein: CASSYDQRQDTQYF
V gene: TRBV29-1; clone size: -; J gene: TRBJ1-5; D gene: TRBD1; CDR3 DNA: TGCAGCGTTGGATCAGGGGGCGCGGGTCAGCCCCAGCATTTT; CDR3 protein: CSVGSGGAGQPQHF
V gene: TRBV28; clone size: -; J gene: TRBJ1-4; D gene: TRBD1; CDR3 DNA: TGTGCCAGCAGACGCCTACGGACAGGGCCGAATGAAAAACTGTTTTTT; CDR3 protein: CASRRLRTGPNEKLFF
V gene: TRBV29-1; clone size: -; J gene: TRBJ2-1; D gene: TRBD2; CDR3 DNA: TGCAGCAGTAGCGGGAGAGGAGAGCAGTTCTTC; CDR3 protein: CSSSGRGEQFF
V gene: TRBV25-1; clone size: -; J gene: TRBJ1-5; D gene: -; CDR3 DNA: TGTGCCAGCAGTGTGACAGGTAGCAATCAGCCCCAGCATTTT; CDR3 protein: CASSVTGSNQPQHF
V gene: TRBV7-3; clone size: -; J gene: TRBJ1-1; D gene: TRBD1; CDR3 DNA: TGTGCCAGCAGCCCTACAGGGGTCCCTGAAGCTTTCTTT; CDR3 protein: CASSPTGVPEAFF
V gene: TRBV7-7; clone size: -; J gene: TRBJ2-2; D gene: -; CDR3 DNA: TGTGCTAGCAGTCCAATATCTAAAGGGGAGCTGTTTTTT; CDR3 protein: CASSPISKGELFF
V gene: TRBV14; clone size: few; J gene: TRBJ2-1; D gene: TRBD1; CDR3 DNA: TGTGCCAGCAGCCCGGGACAGGGGGCTTACAATGAGCAGTTCTTC; CDR3 protein: CASSPGQGAYNEQFF
V gene: TRBV6-5; clone size: -; J gene: TRBJ2-1; D gene: TRBD2; CDR3 DNA: TGTGCCAGCAGTTATGGGAGGAGAGCGGGAGGTGTGGAGCAGTTCTTC; CDR3 protein: CASSYGRRAGGVEQFF
V gene: TRBV27; clone size: -; J gene: TRBJ2-6; D gene: -; CDR3 DNA: TGTGCCAGCAGGGGTCACGGGGGGGCCAACGTCCTGACTTTC; CDR3 protein: CASRGHGGANVLTF
V gene: TRBV11-3; clone size: -; J gene: TRBJ2-5; D gene: TRBD1; CDR3 DNA: TGTGCCAGCAGCTCAGGACAGGACCGAGAGACCCAGTACTTC; CDR3 protein: CASSSGQDRETQYF
V gene: TRBV5-8; clone size: -; J gene: TRBJ2-1; D gene: TRBD2; CDR3 DNA: TGTGCCAGCAGCTTACAGCGGGAGACTATCAACAATGAGCAGTTCTTC; CDR3 protein: CASSLQRETINNEQFF
V gene: TRBV5-1; clone size: -; J gene: TRBJ2-2; D gene: -; CDR3 DNA: TGCGCCAGCAGCTTGGAACTAGCTGGAGTTAGTACCGGGGAGCTGTTTTTT; CDR3 protein: CASSLELAGVSTGELFF
V gene: TRBV4-2; clone size: -; J gene: TRBJ1-2; D gene: -; CDR3 DNA: TGTGCCAGCAAGATTCAAGGGGCACACTATGGCTACACCTTC; CDR3 protein: CASKIQGAHYGYTF
V gene: TRBV7-9; clone size: -; J gene: TRBJ2-7; D gene: TRBD1; CDR3 DNA: TGTTCCAGCAGCTTAGCGCTAAGGGACAGGGACTACGAGCAGTACTTC; CDR3 protein: CSSSLALRDRDYEQYF
V gene: TRBV30; clone size: -; J gene: TRBJ2-5; D gene: -; CDR3 DNA: TGTGCCTGGAGGAAGGAGGGCCAAGAGACCCAGTACTTC; CDR3 protein: CAWRKEGQETQYF
V gene: TRBV28; clone size: -; J gene: TRBJ2-7; D gene: TRBD1; CDR3 DNA: TGTGCCAGCCGGATCGGACAGGGGGGGAAGGACGAGCAGTACTTC; CDR3 protein: CASRIGQGGKDEQYF
V gene: TRBV5-6; clone size: -; J gene: TRBJ2-5; D gene: TRBD2; CDR3 DNA: TGTGCCAGCAGCTACCCTAGCGGGGGGAGCCAAGAGACCCAGTACTTC; CDR3 protein: CASSYPSGGSQETQYF
V gene: TRBV19; clone size: few; J gene: TRBJ1-2; D gene: -; CDR3 DNA: TGTGCCAGTAGTATCGGCAGGTTGTATGGCTACACCTTC; CDR3 protein: CASSIGRLYGYTF
V gene: TRBV27; clone size: -; J gene: TRBJ1-3; D gene: TRBD1; CDR3 DNA: TGTGCCAGCAGTTCCCTCGGACAGGCCTTCTCTGGAAACACCATATATTTT; CDR3 protein: CASSSLGQAFSGNTIYF
V gene: TRBV7-9; clone size: few; J gene: TRBJ1-5; D gene: -; CDR3 DNA: TGTGCCAGCAGCTCAGGACTGCGGCCCCAGCATTTT; CDR3 protein: CASSSGLRPQHF
V gene: TRBV7-2; clone size: -; J gene: TRBJ2-3; D gene: -; CDR3 DNA: TGTGCCAGCAGCTCCGGACAGACTAGCACAGATACGCAGTATTTT; CDR3 protein: CASSSGQTSTDTQYF
V gene: TRBV19; clone size: once; J gene: TRBJ2-3; D gene: TRBD2; CDR3 DNA: TGTGCCAGTAGTATAGCTAGCGGGGCCACAGATACGCAGTATTTT; CDR3 protein: CASSIASGATDTQYF
V gene: TRBV6-4; clone size: few; J gene: TRBJ1-5; D gene: -; CDR3 DNA: TGTGCCAGCAGTATTGGGGCTAATCAGCCCCAGCATTTT; CDR3 protein: CASSIGANQPQHF
V gene: TRBV13; clone size: -; J gene: TRBJ1-3; D gene: -; CDR3 DNA: TGTGCCAGCAACTTACGGGCCAACTCGGGGAACACCATATATTTT; CDR3 protein: CASNLRANSGNTIYF
V gene: TRBV5-6; clone size: once; J gene: TRBJ1-6; D gene: TRBD1; CDR3 DNA: TGTGCCAGCAGCCGGCCCGACAGGGGAACTTCACCCCTCCACTTT; CDR3 protein: CASSRPDRGTSPLHF
V gene: TRBV11-2; clone size: -; J gene: TRBJ1-4; D gene: -; CDR3 DNA: TGTGCCAGCAGCTTCGCTCGGGGAGGGTATGAAAAACTGTTTTTT; CDR3 protein: CASSFARGGYEKLFF
V gene: TRBV6-1; clone size: -; J gene: TRBJ1-1; D gene: -; CDR3 DNA: TGTGCCAGCATTAGGTTGGAGGGGAACACTGAAGCTTTCTTT; CDR3 protein: CASIRLEGNTEAFF